This TCR beta chain was documented in a study of T cell responses to AZD1222 COVID-19 vaccine. Across the whole study: Both about-4-week and about-12-week second-dose recipients were combined.

The assay was immunoSEQ multiplex PCR, and TCRdb's table has in-frame clones only and misses some. The top ten clones hold around 2.9% of a sample with over 150,000 clones, about 88% of them seen once. About this clone: Its antigen is currently unknown.

CDR1 is SGDLS and CDR2 is YYNGEE in the germline V gene. The germline V and J ends were trimmed by 1 base and 0 bases, with 7 bases remaining between them. The CDR3 is 14 amino acids. The study's findings and limits: The donors showed a predominance of white British ancestry and of females, with possible underestimation of clonal diversity.

The rearrangement uses TRBV9 and TRBJ1-1; D not resolved. The receptor's source is an adult in good health. Here the sequenced sample was peripheral blood, taken on day 0 of AZD1222 vaccination. The CDR3 here is CASSVSSVNTEAFF. CDR3 coding DNA: TGTGCCAGCAGCGTATCCTCCGTGAACACTGAAGCTTTCTTT.